The entry below gives a single T cell receptor beta chain sequence along with its context. This record comes from a study of blood T cells in healthy people across ages. Study summary: About one barcoded beta molecule per two T cells was captured by template switching.

The second PCR ran about 6 to 12 cycles with a sample-barcoded 5' primer and J-beta primers. There were at least 2.5 million CDR3-containing paired-end reads obtained from each sample. TCRdb re-analysed the 5' RACE reads in MiXCR, keeping a single row per CDR3 protein. The repertoire holds 550,000 to 800,000 distinct CDR3 sequences, with about 30% as singletons. The specimen sequenced was blood. This sequence was found in a woman older than 75 in good health.

CDR3 nucleotide sequence: TGTGCCAGCAGCTTAGACGGGGAAAGCACAGATACGCAGTATTTT. Its protein is CASSLDGESTDTQYF. The V and J genes are TRBV7-8 and TRBJ2-3; D may be TRBD2 (5 bases). This CDR3 is built from 15 residues. The V gene lost 1 base and the J gene lost 0 bases, with 8 bases spanning the gap. The germline V gene has CDR1 SGHVS and CDR2 FQNEAQ.